This T cell receptor (beta chain) comes out of a study of cytomegalovirus exposure and HLA in healthy donors. This clone was counted once. As yet, its antigen is unknown. Losses at the gene ends were 5 bases for V and 5 bases for J; bases not matched to a gene: 4. CDR1 is SGHVS and CDR2 is FQNEAQ in the germline V gene. The CDR3 runs 13 residues. The study ran its PCR with 60 Vbeta and 13 Jbeta primers. The repertoire was sequenced with immunoSEQ multiplex PCR; TCRdb's copy has only in-frame clones and lacks some. The top ten hold approximately 1.8% of the sample, which has about 130,000 clones, less than 80% seen once. Study-wide results and limits: When a later analysis was performed, an Asian-associated ancestry cluster reportedly had fewer N-insertions than the approximately 700-donor mean. TCR beta V- and J-gene trimming, according to a later analysis, was linked to a missense DCLRE1C variant.

The sequence was collected from a female donor in good health and CMV-seropositive. This chain joins TRBV7-8 and TRBJ2-5, with 8 bases that match TRBD1. The source material was PBMCs. The CDR3 bases are TGTGCCAGCAGCCTCGGACAGGGCGAGACCCAGTACTTC. This encodes CASSLGQGETQYF. The complete variable domain, with remaining parts taken from reference TRBV7-8 and TRBJ2-5, reads GAGVSQSPRYKVAKRGQDVALRCDPISGHVSLFWYQQALGQGPEFLTYFQNEAQLDKSGLPSDRFFAERPEGSVSTLKIQRTQQEDSAVYLCASSLGQGETQYFGPGTRLLVL.